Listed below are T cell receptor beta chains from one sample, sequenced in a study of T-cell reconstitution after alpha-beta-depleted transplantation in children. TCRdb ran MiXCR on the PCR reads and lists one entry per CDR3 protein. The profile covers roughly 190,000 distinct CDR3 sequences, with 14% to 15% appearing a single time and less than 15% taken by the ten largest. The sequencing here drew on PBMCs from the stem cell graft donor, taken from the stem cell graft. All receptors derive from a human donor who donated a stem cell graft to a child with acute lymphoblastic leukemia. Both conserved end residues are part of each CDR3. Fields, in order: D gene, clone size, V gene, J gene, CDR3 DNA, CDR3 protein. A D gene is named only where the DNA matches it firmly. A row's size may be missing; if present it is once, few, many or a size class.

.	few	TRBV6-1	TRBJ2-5	TGTGCCAGCAGGGCTACAGAACTACAAGAGACCCAGTACTTC	CASRATELQETQYF
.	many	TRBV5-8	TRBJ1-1	TGTGCCAGCAGCGTCAGGGGTCTACACACTGAAGCTTTCTTT	CASSVRGLHTEAFF
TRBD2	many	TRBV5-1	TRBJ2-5	TGCGCCAGCAGCCCGGGACTAGCGGGAGCGACCAAACGAGAGACCCAGTACTTC	CASSPGLAGATKRETQYF
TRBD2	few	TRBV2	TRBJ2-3	TGTGCCAGCAGTGGACTAGCGGGAGGGCCCGGGCGAGATACGCAGTATTTT	CASSGLAGGPGRDTQYF
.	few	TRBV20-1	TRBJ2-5	TGCAGTGCTAGAGATTATACAGGGTGGGCGCAAGAGACCCAGTACTTC	CSARDYTGWAQETQYF
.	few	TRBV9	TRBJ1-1	TGTGCCAGCAGCGTCCGAGGGCACACTGAAGCTTTCTTT	CASSVRGHTEAFF
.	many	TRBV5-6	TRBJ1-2	TGTGCCAGCAGCTTGGACCCGGGAGGCTACACCTTC	CASSLDPGGYTF
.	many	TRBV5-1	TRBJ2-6	TGCGCCAGCAGCTCCCAGGGGTTCGGGGCCAACGTCCTGACTTTC	CASSSQGFGANVLTF
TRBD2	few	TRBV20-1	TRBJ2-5	TGCAGTGCACCGGGACTAGGGGGGGAGACCCAGTACTTC	CSAPGLGGETQYF
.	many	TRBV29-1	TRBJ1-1	TGCAGCGTCGGTCGCCCTTCCGGGCACACTGAAGCTTTCTTT	CSVGRPSGHTEAFF
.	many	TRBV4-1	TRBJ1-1	TGCGCCAGCAGCCAAATCGGTAAGAGGAACACTGAAGCTTTCTTT	CASSQIGKRNTEAFF
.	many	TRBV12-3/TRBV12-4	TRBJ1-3	TGTGCCAGCAGTTTTTTAGGGGATCCCTCTGGAAACACCATATATTTT	CASSFLGDPSGNTIYF
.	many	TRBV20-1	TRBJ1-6	TGCAGTGCTTCCGACCCGGGCCCGGCGGCCCTCCACTTT	CSASDPGPAALHF
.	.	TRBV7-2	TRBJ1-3	TGTGCCAGCAGCTTATCGATCGGGAATGGAAACACCATATATTTT	CASSLSIGNGNTIYF
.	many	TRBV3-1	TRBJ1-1	TGTGCCAGCAGCCAAGATTTGGCGGGCACGAACACTGAAGCTTTCTTT	CASSQDLAGTNTEAFF
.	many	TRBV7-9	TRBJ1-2	TGTGCCAGCCTCCCTCCCGGACAGAGCTATGGCTACACCTTC	CASLPPGQSYGYTF
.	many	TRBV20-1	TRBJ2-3	TGCAGTGCTCAGGGCACAGATACGCAGTATTTT	CSAQGTDTQYF
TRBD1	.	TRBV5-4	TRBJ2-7	TGTGCCAGCAGCTCCCCGGACAGGTTCTACGAGCAGTACTTC	CASSSPDRFYEQYF
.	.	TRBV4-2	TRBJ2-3	TGTGCCAGCAGCCCGACGTTGATGGGCACAGATACGCAGTATTTT	CASSPTLMGTDTQYF
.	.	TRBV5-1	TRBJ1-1	TGCGCCAGCGCCTGGGGGTCAAGGGATCGCAACACTGAAGCTTTCTTT	CASAWGSRDRNTEAFF
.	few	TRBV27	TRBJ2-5	TGTGCCAGCAGTCCCAGGGGTAGCCCTACGGGGACCCAGTACTTC	CASSPRGSPTGTQYF
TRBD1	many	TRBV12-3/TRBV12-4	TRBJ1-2	TGTGCCAGCAGCGAAACAGGGGAGGGTTCTTATGGCTACACCTTC	CASSETGEGSYGYTF
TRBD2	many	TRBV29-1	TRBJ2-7	TGCAGCGTTGAAGATGGCGGGAGGGGTGGCGAGCAGTACTTC	CSVEDGGRGGEQYF
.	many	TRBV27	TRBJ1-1	TGTGCCAGCGTTAGAAACACTGAAGCTTTCTTT	CASVRNTEAFF
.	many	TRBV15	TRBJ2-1	TGTGCCACCATCGGGGTGGGTTGGAATGAGCAGTTCTTC	CATIGVGWNEQFF
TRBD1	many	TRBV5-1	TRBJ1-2	TGCGCCAGCAGCCCGACAGGGGCAGCTAACTATGGCTACACCTTC	CASSPTGAANYGYTF
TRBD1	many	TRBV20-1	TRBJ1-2	TGCAGTGCCCAGACAGGGGGTGGCTACACCTTC	CSAQTGGGYTF
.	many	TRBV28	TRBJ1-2	TGTGCCAGCAGACCCCGGGTCCCCTATGGCTACACCTTC	CASRPRVPYGYTF
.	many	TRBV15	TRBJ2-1	TGTGCCACCAGCATCCTAGCCGAGCACTTGCAGGAGCAGTTCTTC	CATSILAEHLQEQFF
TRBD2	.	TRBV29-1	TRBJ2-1	TGCAGCGTTGAAAGCTGGCTAGCGGGACGGTACAATGAGCAGTTCTTC	CSVESWLAGRYNEQFF
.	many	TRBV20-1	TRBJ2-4	TGCAGTGAACTAGCCAAAAACATTCAGTACTTC	CSELAKNIQYF
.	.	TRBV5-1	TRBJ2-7	TGCGCCAGCACGACCGGGACGGTTAGCTCCTACGAGCAGTACTTC	CASTTGTVSSYEQYF
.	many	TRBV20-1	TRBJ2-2	TGCAGTGCTAGAGATTGGGAGCGGAACACCGGGGAGCTGTTTTTT	CSARDWERNTGELFF
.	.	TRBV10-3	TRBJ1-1	TGTGCCATCGGGGAATATGACAACACTGAAGCTTTCTTT	CAIGEYDNTEAFF
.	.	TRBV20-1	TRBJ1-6	TGCAGTGCTAGAGCGGGTGGAGGGGCACCCCTCCACTTT	CSARAGGGAPLHF
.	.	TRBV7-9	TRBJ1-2	TGTGCCAGCAGCTTATTCCAGGACTATGGCTACACCTTC	CASSLFQDYGYTF